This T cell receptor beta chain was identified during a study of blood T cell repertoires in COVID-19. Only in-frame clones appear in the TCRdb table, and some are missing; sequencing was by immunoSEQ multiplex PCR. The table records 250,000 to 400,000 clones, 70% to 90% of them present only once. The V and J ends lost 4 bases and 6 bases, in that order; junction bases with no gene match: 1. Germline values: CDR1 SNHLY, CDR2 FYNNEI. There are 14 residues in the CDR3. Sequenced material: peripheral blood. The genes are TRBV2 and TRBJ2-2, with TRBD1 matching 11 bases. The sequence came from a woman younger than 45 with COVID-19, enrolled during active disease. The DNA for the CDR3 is TGTGCCAGCAGTGGGGACAGGGGGGCCGGGGAGCTGTTTTTT. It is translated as CASSGDRGAGELFF.